The 23 T cell receptor beta chains below all came from one sample that was sequenced in a study of blood T cell repertoires in COVID-19. Sequencing used immunoSEQ multiplex PCR; TCRdb keeps in-frame clones, though not all of them. The sample lists tens of thousands of clones, less than 85% occurring once. The sample comprised peripheral blood. These receptors were taken from a man aged 55 to 70 with acute or convalescent COVID-19.

The chain joins TRBV6-5 to TRBJ1-5; 8 nucleotides line up with TRBD1. CDR1 is MNHEY, CDR2 SVGAGI, per germline. The CDR3 length is 14 residues. V was clipped by 7 bases and J by 4 bases; unmatched bases: 6. Written as DNA, the CDR3 is TGTGCCAGCATCGAGGACAGGGTAAATCAGCCCCAGCATTTT. The encoded protein is CASIEDRVNQPQHF.

The chain uses TRBV6-5 and TRBJ1-2; 9 nucleotides agree with TRBD1. The CDR3 is 14 amino acids. V lost 6 bases and J lost 4; bases outside the gene matches: 6. Germline V gives CDR1 MNHEY, CDR2 SVGAGI. The CDR3 region has the DNA TGTGCCAGCAGACAGGGGGCGTTCGTCTATGGCTACACCTTC. Translation: CASRQGAFVYGYTF.

J is TRBJ1-4 and V is TRBV24-1; TRBD1 aligns across 8 bases. The CDR3 contains 16 residues. Per the germline V gene, CDR1 is KGHDR and CDR2 is SFDVKD. J lost 8 bases, V lost 3 bases, and 10 bases had no gene match. The CDR3 DNA reads TGTGCCACCAGTGATCCGATGACAGGGGCAGGGGAAAAACTGTTTTTT. This sequence encodes CATSDPMTGAGEKLFF.

This chain joins TRBV5-1 and TRBJ2-3; 8 bases map to TRBD1. The CDR3 has 15 amino acids. Germline V gene sequence: CDR1 SGHRS, CDR2 YFSETQ. J was trimmed by 4 bases and V by 4 bases; bases with no gene match: 8. CDR3 in amino acids: CASSTGQGSADTQYF. The CDR3 DNA reads TGCGCCAGCAGCACCGGACAGGGCTCAGCAGATACGCAGTATTTT.

V usage is TRBV2 and J usage is TRBJ2-1; TRBD2 matches at 7 bases. The CDR3 runs to 13 residues. V dropped 8 bases and J dropped 3; count of bases not matched to a gene: 4. CDR1 is SNHLY and CDR2 is FYNNEI in the germline V gene. CDR3 region: CASGRESYNEQFF. CDR3 DNA: TGTGCCAGCGGGAGGGAGAGCTACAATGAGCAGTTCTTC.

This chain uses TRBV12-5 with TRBJ2-3; D is unresolved. The CDR3 covers 13 residues. Per germline, CDR1 LGHNT and CDR2 FRNRAP. The V end was cut by 6 bases, the J end by 0 bases, with 7 bases between. The CDR3 DNA sequence: TGTGCTAGTGGGCGAATTAGCACAGATACGCAGTATTTT. Its translation is CASGRISTDTQYF.

This clone appeared once. The rearrangement links TRBV30 to TRBJ1-5; TRBD1 aligns across 8 bases. V lost 2 bases to trimming and J lost 8 bases; unmatched junction nucleotides: 17. CDR3 length: 17 residues. Germline values: CDR1 GTSNPN, CDR2 SVGIG (reference sequence). Written as DNA, the CDR3 is TGTGCCTGGAGTCCCTATGGACAGGGATTTGGAGTTAAGCCCCAGCATTTT. It codes for CAWSPYGQGFGVKPQHF.

The V and J genes are TRBV24-1 and TRBJ2-2; TRBD1 might be the D (8 bases). Germline-derived CDR1 and CDR2 are KGHDR and SFDVKD. Trimming cost V 4 bases and J 4 bases, with 18 bases left between them. This CDR3 has 17 residues. CDR3 coding DNA: TGTGCCACCAGTGAATTAGGACAGGGAGGGCGCACCGGGGAGCTGTTTTTT. Translated: CATSELGQGGRTGELFF.

The gene calls are TRBV12-3 or TRBV12-4 and TRBJ1-1, with D unresolved. Trimming stripped 7 bases from V and 4 bases from J, with 10 bases between. The CDR3 has 12 amino acids. The CDR3 loop is CASKRGTTEAFF. CDR3 coding DNA: TGTGCCAGCAAACGCGGAACCACTGAAGCTTTCTTT.

The rearrangement uses TRBV19 and TRBJ1-1; D might be TRBD1 (6 bases). CDR1 and CDR2 (germline): LNHDA, SQIVND (reference sequence). There are 14 residues in the CDR3. V lost 7 bases and J lost 5, with 17 bases in between. The CDR3 DNA reads as TGTGCCAGTAATTTCCAGGGGCCTCCAACTGAAGCTTTCTTT. This codes for CASNFQGPPTEAFF.

The gene calls are TRBV4-2 and TRBJ1-1, with a tentative D call TRBD1 (6 bases). The CDR3 length is 17 residues. CDR1 and CDR2 from the germline V gene are LGHNA and YNFKEQ. V lost 0 bases to trimming and J lost 0 bases, with 14 bases between them. CDR3 amino acids: CASSQEQGTVMNTEAFF. Here the CDR3 DNA reads TGTGCCAGCAGCCAAGAACAGGGAACCGTCATGAACACTGAAGCTTTCTTT.

The J gene is TRBJ1-1, the V gene TRBV4-3; maybe TRBD1 (5 bases). This CDR3 comprises 14 residues. Germline loops: CDR1 LGHNA, CDR2 YSLEER. Trimming removed 6 bases at V and 3 bases at J, with 14 bases between. The CDR3 region has the DNA TGCGCCAGCAGTCCGGGGGTAGTGGACACTGAAGCTTTCTTT. Translated, it gives CASSPGVVDTEAFF.

This sequence joins TRBV29-1 and TRBJ2-2; 8 bases match TRBD2. With 7 bases clipped from V and 8 bases from J, the junction kept 9 bases outside the gene matches. CDR3 size: 13 residues. Germline V gene lookup returns CDR1 SQVTM and CDR2 ANQGSEA. The CDR3 here is CSATGGVTGELFF. CDR3 nucleotides: TGCAGCGCAACCGGGGGGGTTACTGGGGAGCTGTTTTTT.

The chain is built from TRBV29-1 and TRBJ1-2; no firm D call. This CDR3 is 14 amino acids long. The V gene's germline CDR1 is SQVTM and CDR2 ANQGSEA. V was cut by 3 bases and J by 1 base, with 12 bases left in between. CDR3 protein: CSVEDEDINYGYTF. The DNA for the CDR3 is TGCAGCGTTGAGGATGAGGATATTAACTATGGCTACACCTTC.

The chain has TRBV6-2 or TRBV6-3 and TRBJ2-3; 9 bases are shared with TRBD2. With V trimmed by 4 bases and J by 1 base, 3 bases remained unmatched. The CDR3 length is 15 residues. Germline V gene lookup returns CDR1 MNHEY and CDR2 SVGEGT. CDR3 sequence (DNA): TGTGCCAGCAGTTGGACTAGCGAGGGCACAGATACGCAGTATTTT. It specifies CASSWTSEGTDTQYF.

The chain employs TRBV7-3 and TRBJ2-2, with 7 bases identical to TRBD1. Per germline, CDR1 SGHTA and CDR2 FQGTGA. The CDR3 is 15 amino acids. V shed 4 bases, J shed 4 bases, and the junction held 6 bases outside the gene matches. The CDR3 here is CASSSLTGSTGELFF. The CDR3 DNA reads TGTGCCAGCAGCTCATTGACAGGGTCCACCGGGGAGCTGTTTTTT.

The chain combines TRBV28 with TRBJ1-5; tentatively, D is TRBD1 (5 bases). V was cut by 3 bases and J by 5 bases, with 14 bases left in between. Germline V CDR1 and CDR2: MDHEN, SYDVKM. The CDR3 sequence is 15 residues long. CDR3 DNA: TGTGCCAGCAGTTTCACGACAGCAGTTCATCAGCCCCAGCATTTT. This gives the protein CASSFTTAVHQPQHF.

The chain couples TRBV19 to TRBJ2-1; tentatively, D is TRBD1 (6 bases). Germline CDR1 LNHDA, CDR2 SQIVND (reference sequence). The CDR3 length is 16 residues. V gave up 3 bases and J gave up 0 bases, with 12 bases separating them. The CDR3 region has the DNA TGTGCCAGTAGTATGGACAGAGACATCTCCTACAATGAGCAGTTCTTC. It specifies CASSMDRDISYNEQFF.

This rearrangement joins TRBV5-4 to TRBJ1-2, with 9 positions matching TRBD1. CDR3 size: 15 residues. V was clipped by 4 bases and J by 2 bases; unmatched bases: 6. The germline V gene encodes CDR1 SGHNT and CDR2 YYREEE (reference sequence). The CDR3 region is CASSPDRGKNYGYTF. Here the CDR3 DNA reads TGTGCCAGCAGCCCCGACAGGGGGAAGAACTATGGCTACACCTTC.

This sequence joins TRBV29-1 and TRBJ1-3; no clear D gene. Trimming took 2 bases from V and 5 from J, leaving 7 bases between them. This CDR3 comprises 12 residues. Germline assignment: CDR1 SQVTM and CDR2 ANQGSEA. The CDR3 reads CSVEKQRNTIYF. The CDR3 DNA sequence: TGCAGCGTTGAAAAACAGCGAAACACCATATATTTT.

The chain combines TRBV5-1 with TRBJ2-1; TRBD2 agrees at 11 bases. The CDR3 covers 16 residues. With V trimmed by 4 bases and J by 3 bases, 6 bases remained unmatched. Germline V CDR1 and CDR2: SGHRS, YFSETQ. The CDR3 DNA is TGCGCCAGCAGCCGAACCACTAGCGGGGGCTACAATGAGCAGTTCTTC. Encoded protein: CASSRTTSGGYNEQFF.

V is TRBV2 and J is TRBJ1-4; weak D call: TRBD1 (5 bases). The CDR3 runs to 13 residues. Trimming removed 5 bases at V and 5 bases at J, with 9 bases between. Germline V gene data show CDR1 as SNHLY and CDR2 as FYNNEI. Written as DNA, the CDR3 is TGTGCCAGCAGTTTCCCAGGGAATGAAAAACTGTTTTTT. The encoded protein is CASSFPGNEKLFF.

The chain has TRBV14 and TRBJ2-1; TRBD2 agrees at 13 bases. Germline V gene lookup returns CDR1 SGHDN and CDR2 FVKESK. The length of the CDR3 is 18 residues. V shed 6 bases and J 1 base; nucleotides not matched to a gene: 9. CDR3 nucleotides: TGTGCCAGCAGGAAAACTAGCGGGGGGGCGTGGTCCTACAATGAGCAGTTCTTC. Amino acids: CASRKTSGGAWSYNEQFF.